These 26 T cell receptor beta chains originate from one sample sequenced in a study of T-cell reconstitution after alpha-beta-depleted transplantation in children. A TCRbeta library incorporating unique molecular identifiers was prepared. Via MiXCR, TCRdb re-called the PCR reads, giving one row per CDR3 protein. The sample carries 190,000 or so distinct CDR3 sequences, about 6.3% recorded once. The sequences come from PBMCs from the stem cell graft donor, collected from the stem cell graft. These receptor sequences come from a human donor who donated a stem cell graft to a child with Wiskott-Aldrich syndrome.

This clonotype appeared many times. The chain employs TRBV29-1 and TRBJ2-7, with TRBD1 identical over 11 bases. CDR3 length: 13 amino acids. Per the germline V gene, CDR1 is SQVTM and CDR2 is ANQGSEA. Unmatched junction bases numbered 1, after V lost 6 bases and J lost 0 bases. CDR3 nucleotide sequence: TGCAGCGTCGGGACAGGGGGCTCCTACGAGCAGTACTTC. Encoded protein: CSVGTGGSYEQYF.

Ten or more counts support this clonotype. The chain couples TRBV20-1 to TRBJ2-7; the D gene is possibly TRBD1 (5 bases). The CDR3 consists of 14 residues. V was pared by 4 bases and J by 6 bases, with 19 bases between. CDR1 is DFQATT, CDR2 SNEGSKA, per germline (reference sequence). Here the CDR3 DNA reads TGCAGTGCTACCCACCCCAGGGAATGGTCCGAGCAGTACTTC. It specifies CSATHPREWSEQYF.

In this sample, this clonotype turned up a few times. The V call is TRBV30, the J call TRBJ2-1, with 9 bases matching TRBD1. The CDR3 contains 15 residues. J gave up 9 bases and V 4 bases, and 13 bases lay outside the gene matches. Germline V gene lookup returns CDR1 GTSNPN and CDR2 SVGIG (reference sequence). CDR3 amino acids: CAWTRGTGKGSEQFF. The DNA of the CDR3 is TGTGCCTGGACCCGCGGGACAGGGAAGGGTAGTGAGCAGTTCTTC.

This clonotype appeared many times. The rearrangement uses TRBV20-1 and TRBJ1-5; TRBD1 might be the D (6 bases). The germline V gene encodes CDR1 DFQATT and CDR2 SNEGSKA (reference sequence). Trimming removed 6 bases at V and 0 bases at J, with 12 bases between. The CDR3 has 14 residues. The CDR3 region is CSAVRGGSNQPQHF. CDR3 DNA sequence: TGCAGTGCCGTAAGGGGGGGTAGCAATCAGCCCCAGCATTTT.

Comments on this clonotype: A much larger clone sits a single nucleotide away, making a read error possible. J is TRBJ2-2 and V is TRBV6-5, with TRBD2 matching 7 bases. The CDR3 covers 15 residues. V gave up 4 bases and J gave up 10 bases; unmatched junction bases: 12. Germline CDR1 is MNHEY and CDR2 is SVGAGI. DNA for the CDR3: TGTGCCAGCAGTTCATGGGGGGGAACCGCCGTGGAGCTGTTTTTT. This gives the protein CASSSWGGTAVELFF.

The chain employs TRBV20-1 and TRBJ2-3; the match to TRBD2 covers 12 bases. Germline V gene data show CDR1 as DFQATT and CDR2 as SNEGSKA (reference sequence). Trimming at V came to 5 bases and at J to 8 bases, leaving 20 bases not matched to a gene. CDR3 length: 18 residues. The CDR3: CSAGRGPSGGGLGRTQYF. The CDR3, as DNA: TGCAGTGCTGGGAGGGGCCCTAGCGGGGGGGGGCTTGGTCGTACGCAGTATTTT.

There are many counts of this clonotype. V usage is TRBV5-1 and J usage is TRBJ2-7; a possible D gene is TRBD2 (5 bases). V lost 5 bases and J lost 5, with 14 bases in between. CDR3 length: 13 amino acids. Germline CDR1 and CDR2: SGHRS and YFSETQ. The CDR3 reads CASSREGLDEQYF. The CDR3 DNA is TGCGCCAGCAGTCGAGAGGGTCTGGACGAGCAGTACTTC.

This clonotype has ten or more counts. This chain joins TRBV4-3 and TRBJ1-5; D may be TRBD1 (5 bases). Trimming took 0 bases from V and 5 from J, leaving 8 bases between them. Germline V CDR1 and CDR2: LGHNA, YSLEER. This CDR3 is built from 14 residues. CDR3 in amino acids: CASSQDWGDQPQHF. CDR3 sequence (DNA): TGCGCCAGCAGCCAAGATTGGGGGGATCAGCCCCAGCATTTT.

This clonotype was detected many times. Here the CDR3 DNA reads TGTGCCAGCTCACCGGGACTCACAGATACGCAGTATTTT. Translated: CASSPGLTDTQYF. This chain links TRBV18 with TRBJ2-3; TRBD2 might be the D (6 bases). CDR3 length: 13 residues. Germline V gene sequence: CDR1 KGHSH, CDR2 LQKENI. V lost 3 bases to trimming and J lost 2 bases, with 6 bases between them.

Ten or more counts support this clonotype. The chain carries TRBV10-2 and TRBJ2-7; 7 positions match TRBD1. CDR1 is WSHSY and CDR2 is SAAADI in the germline V gene. The CDR3 is made up of 13 amino acids. V shed 7 bases, J shed 0 bases, and the junction held 3 bases outside the gene matches. The CDR3 DNA reads TGCGCCAGCACTCGGACAGGCTCCTACGAGCAGTACTTC. It codes for CASTRTGSYEQYF.

This clonotype was detected ten times or more. The V call is TRBV5-1, the J call TRBJ2-3; 8 bases line up with TRBD2. The CDR3 sequence is 19 residues long. The germline V gene encodes CDR1 SGHRS and CDR2 YFSETQ. V lost 1 base, J lost 0 bases, and 13 bases stayed unmatched. CDR3 nucleotides: TGCGCCAGCAGCTTGAAGCTCTTCCAAAGCGGGGGAAGCACAGATACGCAGTATTTT. This codes for CASSLKLFQSGGSTDTQYF.

This clonotype was seen at least ten times. The chain combines TRBV7-9 with TRBJ2-1, with D uncertain. CDR3 length equals 13 residues. Germline V CDR1 and CDR2: SEHNR, FQNEAQ (reference sequence). V was shortened by 8 bases and J by 0 bases, with 8 bases between the two germline ends. The CDR3 DNA reads TGTGCCAGCCTCCGTAGCTCCTACAATGAGCAGTTCTTC. It encodes CASLRSSYNEQFF.

Many counts were recorded for this clonotype. J is TRBJ1-2 and V is TRBV5-1; maybe TRBD1 (6 bases). Trimming pared 0 bases from V and 3 bases from J, leaving 9 bases between. The germline V gene has CDR1 SGHRS and CDR2 YFSETQ. This CDR3 has 14 amino acids. The CDR3: CASSLDGGDYGYTF. The CDR3, as DNA: TGCGCCAGCAGCTTGGACGGGGGCGACTATGGCTACACCTTC. Looking up the rest from reference TRBV5-1 and TRBJ1-2 gives the full variable domain: KAGVTQTPRYLIKTRGQQVTLSCSPISGHRSVSWYQQTPGQGLQFLFEYFSETQRNKGNFPGRFSGRQFSNSRSEMNVSTLELGDSALYLCASSLDGGDYGYTFGSGTRLTVV.

V is TRBV7-9 and J is TRBJ1-3; D is possibly TRBD1 (6 bases). This CDR3 is 17 amino acids long. Trimming shortened V by 5 bases and J by 0 bases, and 17 bases separated the two germline ends. CDR1 is SEHNR and CDR2 is FQNEAQ in the germline V gene (reference sequence). The CDR3 here is CASSQEPAGASGNTIYF. CDR3 sequence (DNA): TGTGCCAGCAGCCAAGAACCGGCGGGGGCCTCTGGAAACACCATATATTTT.

The sample holds many counts of this clonotype. V gene TRBV20-1 combines with J gene TRBJ2-3, with 7 bases identical to TRBD2. Germline CDR1 reads DFQATT; CDR2 reads SNEGSKA (reference sequence). V trimming: 3 bases; J trimming: 4 bases; junction bases outside the gene matches: 4. The CDR3 extends over 13 amino acids. CDR3 in DNA: TGCAGTGCTAGGGGGGGGTCGTCAGATACGCAGTATTTT. Residues: CSARGGSSDTQYF.

This clonotype has ten or more counts. The chain is built from TRBV25-1 and TRBJ2-1; D unresolved. The CDR3 contains 14 residues. CDR1 is MGHDK and CDR2 is SYGVNS in the germline V gene. The V and J ends lost 5 bases and 4 bases respectively, with 12 bases between them. CDR3 nucleotides: TGTGCCAGCAGTTTGAAAACTACTTACAATGAGCAGTTCTTC. It encodes CASSLKTTYNEQFF.

This clonotype was seen a handful of times. The chain carries TRBV30 and TRBJ1-5; D remains unclear. V was shortened by 2 bases and J by 3 bases, with 14 bases between the two germline ends. The length of the CDR3 is 15 residues. CDR1 and CDR2 from the germline V gene are GTSNPN and SVGIG (reference sequence). CDR3 in amino acids: CAWSSMGKSNQPQHF. The CDR3 DNA sequence: TGTGCCTGGAGTTCGATGGGGAAATCCAATCAGCCCCAGCATTTT.

This clonotype was counted many times. This chain joins TRBV9 and TRBJ1-2; the D is unclear. Germline V gene sequence: CDR1 SGDLS, CDR2 YYNGEE. The length of the CDR3 is 13 residues. The V end was cut by 4 bases, the J end by 5 bases, with 12 bases between. The CDR3 region is CASSMSDSYGYTF. The CDR3, as DNA: TGTGCCAGCAGCATGAGTGATTCTTATGGCTACACCTTC.

This clonotype was detected a few times. The V gene is TRBV18, the J gene TRBJ2-5; a weak D match, TRBD1 (5 bases). Germline V CDR1 and CDR2: KGHSH, LQKENI. This CDR3 has 14 residues. V lost 2 bases to trimming and J lost 0 bases, with 7 bases between them. CDR3 residues: CASSPSGNQETQYF. The CDR3 DNA reads as TGTGCCAGCTCACCATCAGGGAACCAAGAGACCCAGTACTTC.

V usage is TRBV3-1 and J usage is TRBJ2-7; no definite D call. The CDR3 covers 14 residues. V lost 1 base, J lost 3 bases, and 10 bases lay in between. Germline values: CDR1 LGHDT, CDR2 YNNKEL (reference sequence). The CDR3 coding sequence is TGTGCCAGCAGCCAAGGCGTGGCAAGCTACGAGCAGTACTTC. Amino acid sequence: CASSQGVASYEQYF.

This clonotype was observed many times. The gene calls are TRBV5-1 and TRBJ2-5, with no clear D. Trimming cost V 4 bases and J 6 bases, with 13 bases left between them. This CDR3 contains 13 residues. CDR1 is SGHRS and CDR2 is YFSETQ in the germline V gene. The CDR3 bases are TGCGCCAGCAGCCAGGACGTGGGCAAGACCCAGTACTTC. It encodes CASSQDVGKTQYF.

This clonotype was seen at least ten times. The V gene is TRBV5-1, the J gene TRBJ2-1; weak D call: TRBD2 (7 bases). The ends were cut back, 0 bases at V and 6 bases at J, with 16 bases in the middle. The germline CDR1 and CDR2 sequences are SGHRS and YFSETQ. The CDR3 spans 16 residues. CDR3 DNA: TGCGCCAGCAGCTTGGAGGCGGGGGCGATGGGCAATGAGCAGTTCTTC. It translates to CASSLEAGAMGNEQFF.

This clonotype was observed many times. In DNA form, the CDR3 reads TGTGCCAGCAGTTTAGATGGCGGGTCGAAGACCCAGTACTTC. This sequence encodes CASSLDGGSKTQYF. The chain is built from TRBV12-3 or TRBV12-4 and TRBJ2-5, with D possibly matching TRBD2 (5 bases). The CDR3 totals 14 residues. V was pared by 1 base and J by 6 bases, with 12 bases between.

The table lists this clonotype with many counts. The gene calls are TRBV24-1 and TRBJ2-7, with D possibly matching TRBD1 (6 bases). Germline values: CDR1 KGHDR, CDR2 SFDVKD. V was clipped by 3 bases and J by 5 bases, with 16 bases between them. This CDR3 comprises 15 residues. This CDR3 reads CATSDPGQGNHEQYF. The CDR3 DNA sequence: TGTGCCACCAGTGATCCCGGGCAGGGGAACCACGAGCAGTACTTC.

In its sample, this clonotype was seen many times. The chain recombines TRBV15 with TRBJ2-1; 11 positions match TRBD2. V lost 0 bases to trimming and J lost 4 bases; unmatched junction nucleotides: 2. Germline loops: CDR1 LNHNV, CDR2 YYDKDF (reference sequence). The CDR3 loop spans 16 amino acids. The CDR3 DNA reads as TGTGCCACCAGCAGAGATGGGACTAGCGGATACAATGAGCAGTTCTTC. As protein: CATSRDGTSGYNEQFF.

There are many counts of this clonotype. The V and J genes are TRBV11-3 and TRBJ2-7, with 7 bases matching TRBD1. The CDR3 consists of 18 residues. V lost 2 bases, J lost 0 bases, and 13 bases stayed unmatched. Germline V gene lookup returns CDR1 SGHNT and CDR2 YENEEA. The CDR3 region has the DNA TGTGCCAGCAGCTTACAGAGGCCCAAGACAGGGCTCTCCTACGAGCAGTACTTC. Its protein is CASSLQRPKTGLSYEQYF.